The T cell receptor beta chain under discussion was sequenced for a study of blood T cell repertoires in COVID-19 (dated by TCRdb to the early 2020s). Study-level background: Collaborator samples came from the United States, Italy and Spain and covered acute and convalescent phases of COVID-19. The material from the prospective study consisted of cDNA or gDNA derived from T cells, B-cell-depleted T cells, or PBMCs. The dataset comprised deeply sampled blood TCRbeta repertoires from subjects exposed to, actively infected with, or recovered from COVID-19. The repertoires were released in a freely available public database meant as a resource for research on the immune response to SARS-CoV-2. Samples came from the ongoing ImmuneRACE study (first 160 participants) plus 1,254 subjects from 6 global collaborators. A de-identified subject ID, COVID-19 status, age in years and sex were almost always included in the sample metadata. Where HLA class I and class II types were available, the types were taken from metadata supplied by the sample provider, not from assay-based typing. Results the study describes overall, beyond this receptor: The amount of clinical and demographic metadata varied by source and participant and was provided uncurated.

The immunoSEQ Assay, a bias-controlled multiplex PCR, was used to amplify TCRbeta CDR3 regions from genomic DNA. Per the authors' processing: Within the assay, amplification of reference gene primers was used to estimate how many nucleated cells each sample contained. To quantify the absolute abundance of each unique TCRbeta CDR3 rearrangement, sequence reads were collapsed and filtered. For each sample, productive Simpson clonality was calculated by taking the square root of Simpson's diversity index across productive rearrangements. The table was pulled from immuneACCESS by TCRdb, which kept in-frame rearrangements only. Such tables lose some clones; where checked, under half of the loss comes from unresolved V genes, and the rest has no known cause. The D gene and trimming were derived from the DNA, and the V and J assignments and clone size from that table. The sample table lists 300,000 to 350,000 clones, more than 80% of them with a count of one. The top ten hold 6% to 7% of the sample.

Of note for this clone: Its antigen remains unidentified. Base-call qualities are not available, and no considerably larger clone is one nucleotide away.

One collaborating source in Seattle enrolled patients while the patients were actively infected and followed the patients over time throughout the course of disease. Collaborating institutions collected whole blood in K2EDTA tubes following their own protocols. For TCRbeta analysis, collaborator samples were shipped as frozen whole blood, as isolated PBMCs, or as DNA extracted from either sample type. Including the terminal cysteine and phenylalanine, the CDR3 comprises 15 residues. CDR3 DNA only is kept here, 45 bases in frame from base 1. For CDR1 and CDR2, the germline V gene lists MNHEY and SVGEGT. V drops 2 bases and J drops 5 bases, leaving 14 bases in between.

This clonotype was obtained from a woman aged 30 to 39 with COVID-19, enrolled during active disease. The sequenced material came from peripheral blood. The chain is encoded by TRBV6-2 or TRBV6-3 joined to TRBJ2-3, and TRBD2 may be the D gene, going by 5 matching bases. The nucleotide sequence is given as TGTGCCAGCAGTTACGTTACTAGACAAGGAGATACGCAGTATTTT. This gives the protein CASSYVTRQGDTQYF.